What follows are 9 T cell receptor beta chains derived from one specimen sequenced in a study of blood T cell repertoires in COVID-19. Assay used: immunoSEQ multiplex PCR; TCRdb lists only in-frame clones, some missing. The sample carries about 76,000 clones, around nine tenths recorded once. Sequencing was carried out using peripheral blood. Receptor source: a human donor in a cohort sampled during active COVID-19.

This chain links TRBV29-1 with TRBJ1-1; D is perhaps TRBD1 (5 bases). The CDR3 has 14 amino acids. V lost 6 bases and J lost 1, with 15 bases in between. Germline values: CDR1 SQVTM, CDR2 ANQGSEA. The CDR3 spells CSVANRQGNTEAFF. The CDR3 coding sequence is TGCAGCGTAGCTAACAGGCAGGGGAACACTGAAGCTTTCTTT.

V gene TRBV24-1 combines with J gene TRBJ1-3, with a weak D call TRBD1 (5 bases). Germline lookup yields CDR1 KGHDR and CDR2 SFDVKD. This CDR3 has 14 amino acids. Deletions cut 7 bases from V and 4 bases from J, with 13 bases between. In DNA, the CDR3 is TGTGCCACCAGCCAGGGCCGTCAGGGAAACACCATATATTTT. Protein product: CATSQGRQGNTIYF.

The chain uses TRBV7-9 and TRBJ2-1; D unclear. CDR3 size: 14 residues. Germline V gives CDR1 SEHNR, CDR2 FQNEAQ (reference sequence). The germline V and J ends were trimmed by 10 bases and 0 bases, with 13 bases remaining between them. In nucleotides, the CDR3 is TGTGCCACCCAAGCATCCCTCTCCTACAATGAGCAGTTCTTC. Its translation is CATQASLSYNEQFF.

V usage is TRBV19 and J usage is TRBJ1-4; TRBD1 matches 8 bases. The CDR3 covers 16 residues. The germline V gene has CDR1 LNHDA and CDR2 SQIVND (reference sequence). The trim removed 6 bases at V and 5 bases at J, leaving 11 bases unmatched. The CDR3 DNA sequence: TGTGCCAGTAGACCCGGGACAGGTCGATCCAATGAAAAACTGTTTTTT. Protein sequence: CASRPGTGRSNEKLFF.

The chain uses TRBV24-1 and TRBJ2-7; D may be TRBD1 (6 bases). Germline V gives CDR1 KGHDR, CDR2 SFDVKD. V was pared by 3 bases and J by 2 bases, with 7 bases between. This CDR3 comprises 13 residues. CDR3 amino acids: CATSDDRTYEQYF. The DNA of the CDR3 is TGTGCCACCAGTGATGACAGGACCTACGAGCAGTACTTC.

The chain uses TRBV6-5 and TRBJ1-5, with D maybe TRBD1 (6 bases). The CDR3 has 15 residues. Germline V CDR1 and CDR2: MNHEY, SVGAGI. V lost 6 bases, J lost 2 bases, and 14 bases lay in between. Here the CDR3 reads CASSVAGAGNQPQHF. As DNA, the CDR3 is TGTGCCAGCAGCGTCGCAGGGGCTGGCAATCAGCCCCAGCATTTT.

V gene TRBV5-8 combines with J gene TRBJ1-5; unclear D gene. Germline loops: CDR1 SGHTS, CDR2 YDEGEE. V was clipped by 3 bases and J by 11 bases, with 12 bases between them. The CDR3 extends over 12 amino acids. CDR3 loop: CASSSPYTTQHF. DNA of the CDR3: TGTGCCAGCAGCTCCCCTTACACGACCCAGCATTTT.

The J gene is TRBJ2-7, the V gene TRBV5-1, with TRBD1 identical over 8 bases. Trimming at V came to 4 bases and at J to 5 bases, leaving 14 bases not matched to a gene. Germline V gene lookup returns CDR1 SGHRS and CDR2 YFSETQ. The CDR3 contains 16 residues. The DNA of the CDR3 is TGCGCCAGCAGCCTGAACTCAAGACAGGGGTTGGACGAGCAGTACTTC. It codes for CASSLNSRQGLDEQYF.

This clone has just a few counts. The chain couples TRBV4-2 to TRBJ1-4; D is perhaps TRBD1 (5 bases). CDR3 size: 16 residues. Trimming shortened V by 9 bases and J by 7 bases, and 24 bases separated the two germline ends. Germline V gene sequence: CDR1 LGHNA, CDR2 YNFKEQ. The CDR3 DNA is TGTGCCAGTCGCCAGGGTATTGGATCGGTACCTGAAAAACTGTTTTTT. Encoded protein: CASRQGIGSVPEKLFF.